A single sample is the source of the 4 T cell receptor beta chains below, sequenced in a study of blood T cell repertoires in COVID-19. Sequencing was performed with immunoSEQ multiplex PCR; in TCRdb, only in-frame clones are kept and a portion is missing. The sample has over 250,000 clones, 87% seen once. Source material: peripheral blood. The receptors originated from a woman aged 45-65 years with acute or convalescent COVID-19.

In its sample, this clone was seen once. V usage is TRBV9 and J usage is TRBJ1-5; 7 bases align to TRBD1. The CDR3 spans 14 residues. After removal of 4 bases from V and 5 bases from J, the junction contained 6 bases not matched to a gene. CDR1 SGDLS and CDR2 YYNGEE come from the germline V gene. The CDR3 DNA reads TGTGCCAGCAGCCCTGGGACAGTTTATCAGCCCCAGCATTTT. Translation gives CASSPGTVYQPQHF.

The J gene is TRBJ1-1, the V gene TRBV14; maybe TRBD1 (5 bases). The CDR3 spans 15 residues. Between the trimmed V and J ends, which lost 0 bases and 5 bases, there was a span of 13 bases. Germline CDR1 and CDR2: SGHDN and FVKESK. The CDR3 is CASSQEQAGRTEAFF. The CDR3 DNA is TGTGCCAGCAGCCAAGAACAGGCCGGGCGGACTGAAGCTTTCTTT. The full variable domain, completed using reference TRBV14 and TRBJ1-1, is EAGVTQFPSHSVIEKGQTVTLRCDPISGHDNLYWYRRVMGKEIKFLLHFVKESKQDESGMPNNRFLAERTGGTYSTLKVQPAELEDSGVYFCASSQEQAGRTEAFFGQGTRLTVV.

The chain is built from TRBV27 and TRBJ1-4; D is ambiguous. The CDR3 consists of 12 residues. CDR1 is MNHEY and CDR2 is SMNVEV in the germline V gene (reference sequence). The ends were cut back, 6 bases at V and 7 bases at J, with 9 bases in the middle. The CDR3 protein is CASSISGEKLFF. The CDR3 DNA reads TGTGCCAGCAGCATATCCGGTGAAAAACTGTTTTTT.

The chain is built from TRBV27 and TRBJ2-7; D possibly corresponds to TRBD2 (6 bases). Germline assignment: CDR1 MNHEY and CDR2 SMNVEV (reference sequence). The CDR3 spans 13 residues. V was shortened by 4 bases and J by 6 bases, with 13 bases between the two germline ends. The CDR3 DNA reads as TGTGCCAGCAGTTCAAACGGGCGGGGCGAGCAGTACTTC. This gives the protein CASSSNGRGEQYF.